The source of this TCR beta chain is a study of T cell changes during pregnancy in multiple sclerosis. Assay: immunoSEQ multiplex PCR; the TCRdb copy retains only in-frame clones and omits some. The sample includes 45,000 to 55,000 clones, about nine tenths of them seen just once. The V end lost 0 bases, the J end lost 5 bases, and 14 bases lay between the germline ends. The CDR3 loop spans 15 amino acids. Germline V gene data show CDR1 as SGHTS and CDR2 as YDEGEE. This clone was counted between two and nine times. The TCR sequence derives from a female donor in good health, enrolled as a control in a pregnancy study. The source was CD4+ T cells from peripheral blood mononuclear cells, collected after pregnancy. The chain joins TRBV5-8 to TRBJ1-1, with a weak D call TRBD1 (6 bases). In DNA form, the CDR3 reads TGTGCCAGCAGCTTGGGGATCGGGGGGCGAACTGAAGCTTTCTTT. This sequence encodes CASSLGIGGRTEAFF.